These 7 T cell receptor beta chains came from one sample sequenced in a study of cytomegalovirus exposure and HLA in healthy donors. Use of 60 Vbeta and 13 Jbeta primers characterized the PCR. Assay: immunoSEQ multiplex PCR; the TCRdb copy retains only in-frame clones and omits some. The sample records 150,000 to 200,000 clones, roughly four fifths being singletons. The sequenced sample was PBMCs. The receptors stem from a male donor in good health and CMV-seropositive.

The chain recombines TRBV6-5 with TRBJ2-2, with D possibly matching TRBD2 (6 bases). Germline loops: CDR1 MNHEY, CDR2 SVGAGI. CDR3 size: 12 residues. The V end lost 8 bases, the J end lost 6 bases, and 10 bases lay between the germline ends. As DNA, the CDR3 is TGTGCCAGCGTGGGGGGACCCGGGGAGCTGTTTTTT. It encodes CASVGGPGELFF.

The sample holds a few counts of this clone. The J gene is TRBJ2-5, the V gene TRBV18, with D perhaps matching TRBD1 (5 bases). This CDR3 has 13 residues. V was shortened by 0 bases and J by 5 bases, with 7 bases between the two germline ends. The germline CDR1 and CDR2 sequences are KGHSH and LQKENI. The CDR3 sequence: CASSPPGHETQYF. The CDR3 region has the DNA TGTGCCAGCTCACCACCCGGACACGAGACCCAGTACTTC.

V and J are TRBV5-1 and TRBJ1-2; maybe TRBD1 (5 bases). This CDR3 has 13 amino acids. Trimming took off 7 bases at V and 8 bases at J, with 18 bases between the two ends. Per germline, CDR1 SGHRS and CDR2 YFSETQ. The DNA for the CDR3 is TGCGCCAGCTCCACGGGGGTAGTGGGGGGCTACACCTTC. It is translated as CASSTGVVGGYTF.

This clone appeared a single time. This chain links TRBV27 with TRBJ1-1; D may be TRBD1 (5 bases). CDR1 is MNHEY and CDR2 is SMNVEV in the germline V gene (reference sequence). Trimming removed 6 bases from V and 3 bases from J, with 14 bases in between. The CDR3 is 14 residues long. The CDR3 spells CASRSRGTYTEAFF. CDR3 coding DNA: TGTGCCAGCAGGTCACGGGGGACCTACACTGAAGCTTTCTTT.

This sequence joins TRBV6-5 and TRBJ2-5; D is perhaps TRBD1 (8 bases). Trimming removed 6 bases at V and 4 bases at J, with 15 bases between. The CDR3 loop spans 14 amino acids. CDR1 is MNHEY, CDR2 SVGAGI, per germline. As DNA, the CDR3 is TGTGCCAGCAGGAAAAACAGGGGGGGAGAGACCCAGTACTTC. It yields the protein CASRKNRGGETQYF.

This clone was detected only a few times. This chain uses TRBV7-8 with TRBJ1-2; D perhaps matches TRBD1 (5 bases). The germline CDR1 and CDR2 sequences are SGHVS and FQNEAQ. The CDR3 loop spans 16 amino acids. The V gene lost 1 base and the J gene lost 6 bases, with 18 bases spanning the gap. Here the CDR3 reads CASSLGLKGSRDGYTF. As DNA, the CDR3 is TGTGCCAGCAGCTTAGGGTTAAAGGGGTCCCGGGATGGCTACACCTTC.

The V call is TRBV5-1, the J call TRBJ2-7; D is ambiguous. The V gene lost 5 bases and the J gene lost 2 bases, with 14 bases spanning the gap. From germline, CDR1 is SGHRS and CDR2 YFSETQ. The CDR3 sequence is 14 residues long. The CDR3 loop reads CASSESSPTYEQYF. The DNA of the CDR3 is TGCGCCAGCAGTGAGTCTTCCCCTACCTACGAGCAGTACTTC.